The T cell receptor (beta chain) described here comes from a study of vaccination and CD4 T cells after COVID-19 (dated by TCRdb to about 2022). Regarding the study in general: Convalescent patients had a positive SARS-CoV-2 result on nasal swab PCR, and of these patients, several had mild disease and one had severe disease. The convalescent cohort included six males and four females, with two Hispanic individuals, seven Caucasians, two Asians and one multiracial person. Participants received two doses of either the Pfizer-BioNTech BNT162b2 vaccine (n=8) or the Moderna mRNA-1273 vaccine (n=2). Post-COVID blood samples from convalescent patients were collected a median of around 110 days after diagnosis, with a range of roughly 35 to 180 days. Post-vaccine blood samples were collected a median of approximately 68 days after the second vaccine dose, ranging from roughly 12 to 241 days. Overlapping spike peptide pools from SARS-CoV-2 and from the common cold coronaviruses HCoV-NL63, HCoV-OC43 and HCoV-229E were used as culture stimuli. Control cultures received a CEFX viral epitope pool as the positive control, an HIV-1 Nef peptide pool as the negative control, or no peptide. The spike-specific CD4+ TCR repertoire was compared before and after mRNA vaccination in over nine COVID-19 convalescent patients and a few infection-naive healthy vaccine recipients.

Turning to this clonotype: Its antigen specificity is not known. Base-call qualities are not available, and no considerably larger clone is one nucleotide away.

General study outcomes and caveats: The median number of SARS-CoV-2-reactive clonotypes rose from roughly 20 after infection to a few dozen after vaccination, but the change was not significant. In convalescent patients, nearly all vaccine-specific clones (304 of 307) were found to be mono-reactive for SARS-CoV-2 spike rather than cross-reactive with common cold coronaviruses. In convalescent patients, a median roughly 85% of post-vaccine SARS-CoV-2-reactive clones were detected only after vaccination, suggesting vaccine-specific priming. Relatively few convalescent patients were included in the study, and early timepoints after natural infection were not analyzed.

The sample's treatment or condition label is to be understood as: roughly ten-day PBMC culture with coronavirus spike peptide pools or control peptides (ViraFEST assay). The study used the ViraFEST assay, which expanded antigen-specific T cells with peptide pools and then identified expanded clonotypes by TCR sequencing. The positive SARS-CoV-2 PCR tests of the convalescent patients were dated from March to December 2020, before the Alpha, Beta and Delta variants emerged in the United States. Each well held more than 1.5 million PBMCs cultured in IMDM containing approximately 5% human AB serum and approximately 9.8 IU/ml IL-2, with about 9.1 ug/ml peptide pools added. On days 3 and 7, half of the culture medium was replaced with fresh IL-2-containing medium. After 9 to 11 days of culture, CD4+ T cells were isolated by negative selection with the EasySep CD4+ T cell isolation kit. Ficoll-Paque Plus gradient centrifugation was used to isolate PBMCs from whole blood, and the isolated PBMCs were then either used fresh or cryopreserved at -140C. Triplicate wells were generally used for each culture condition.

Receptor amplification or capture employed PCR. TCR sequencing of DNA from cultured CD4+ T cells used the Oncomine TCR Beta short-read assay at the Johns Hopkins FTIC core. The QIAamp micro DNA kit was used to extract genomic DNA from the cultured CD4+ T cells. The Oncomine TCR Beta libraries from cultured CD4+ T cells were pooled using unique dual indexes and then sequenced on an Illumina iSeq 100. The study's own analysis went as follows. Non-productive sequences were removed, and CDR3s that did not start with C, did not end with F or W, or were shorter than 7 amino acids were discarded. Antigen-specific clonotypes were identified with the MANAFEST web application by comparing peptide-stimulated wells with reference and other culture wells. To be called positive, a clone needed an FDR below 0.05, an odds ratio above 5, and a productive frequency above 0.1% in at least two of three replicate wells. A clonotype was classed as cross-reactive if the clonotype showed significant expansion both in SARS-CoV-2 spike wells and in at least one common cold coronavirus spike condition. Levenshtein distances (stringdist) and unrooted phylogenetic trees (ape) in R version 3.6.1 were used to assess CDR3 homology. TCRdb trimmed public reads at Q25 via fastp, called clones via MiXCR and kept in-frame beta chains. Rows merge per CDR3 protein into single entries with the most common DNA and genes. None of the V and J calls come from the authors' own analysis; TCRdb made them. The sample profile shows almost 20,000 distinct CDR3 sequences; around 50% of them were found once. 6% to 7.5% of the sample is held by the ten biggest clonotypes.

This TCR was recovered from a human donor who had recovered from COVID-19. Sequencing input: CD4+ T cells from blood, cultured in vitro.

The DNA is TGCAGTGCTAGCGAAGGGGCGGCCAACACTGAAGCTTTCTTT. The translation is CSASEGAANTEAFF. Recombination joined TRBV20-1 with TRBJ1-1; the D gene is possibly TRBD1, with 5 bases matching. The germline V gene (reference sequence) yields DFQATT for CDR1 and SNEGSKA for CDR2. Reading from cysteine to phenylalanine, the CDR3 counts 14 amino acids. The retained sequence is limited to the CDR3, 42 bases, with the frame set at the first base. Deletion took 3 bases off V and 2 bases off J, with a span of 13 bases between the germline ends.